The 18 T cell receptor beta chains presented below share a single source sample, sequenced in a study of shared clonotypes between healthy human individuals (dated by TCRdb to the early 2020s). For the CD8 naive samples, CD45RO-negative cells were positively selected for CCR7, yielding a CD45RA+CCR7+ population from which TemRA cells were excluded. Library preparation used the immunoSEQ multiplex PCR assay. The immuneACCESS repertoire file appears here via TCRdb, limited to in-frame rearrangements. These files lack a portion of the clones; in checked studies, under half of the deficit traces to unresolved V genes, and the cause of the others is not known. The sample table contains about 580,000 clones; only one count was recorded for about 98% of them. Together, the top ten hold 0.3% of the sample. Material: naive CD8+ T cells sorted from blood. What this sample's cell subset or site label stands for: CD45RA+CCR7+. All receptors come from a man aged 30-40 years in good health.

CDR3 protein: CSVWTLHTEAFF. The CDR3, as DNA: TGCAGCGTTTGGACACTTCACACTGAAGCTTTCTTT. V is TRBV29-1 and J is TRBJ1-1; a weak D match, TRBD1 (5 bases). The length of the CDR3 is 12 residues. Looked up from germline, CDR1 is SQVTM and CDR2 is ANQGSEA. Trimming removed 5 bases at V and 3 bases at J, with 10 bases between.

The V and J genes are TRBV19 and TRBJ2-7; D gene unclear. The germline CDR1 and CDR2 sequences are LNHDA and SQIVND (reference sequence). V lost 8 bases to trimming and J lost 5 bases, with 10 bases between them. This CDR3 region has 11 residues. The CDR3: CASGSPHEQYF. The CDR3 region has the DNA TGTGCCAGTGGGTCTCCCCACGAGCAGTACTTC.

The V gene is TRBV7-9, the J gene TRBJ1-4, with D unresolved. The CDR3 length is 15 residues. V was cut by 3 bases and J by 6 bases, with 14 bases left in between. Germline CDR1 SEHNR, CDR2 FQNEAQ (reference sequence). This CDR3 reads CASSFLKPSDEKLFF. The CDR3, as DNA: TGTGCCAGCAGCTTCCTAAAACCTTCGGATGAAAAACTGTTTTTT.

This clone was picked up one time. The V call is TRBV19, the J call TRBJ2-1, with 7 bases matching TRBD2. Trimming at V came to 3 bases and at J to 2 bases, leaving 7 bases not matched to a gene. CDR1 is LNHDA and CDR2 is SQIVND in the germline V gene (reference sequence). This CDR3 comprises 16 residues. The chain's CDR3 is CASSIKWLAAYNEQFF. The CDR3 DNA reads TGTGCCAGTAGTATTAAATGGCTAGCGGCCTACAATGAGCAGTTCTTC.

CDR3: CASSWRQGMNTEAFF. CDR3 nucleotides: TGCGCCAGCAGCTGGAGACAGGGGATGAACACTGAAGCTTTCTTT. The rearrangement uses TRBV5-1 and TRBJ1-1, with 8 bases aligning to TRBD1. The germline gives CDR1 SGHRS, CDR2 YFSETQ. The CDR3 runs to 15 residues. Trimming removed 3 bases from V and 0 bases from J; junction bases left unmatched: 4.

The V call is TRBV7-6, the J call TRBJ2-1, with 12 bases lining up with TRBD2. J gave up 10 bases and V 5 bases, and 9 bases lay outside the gene matches. From germline, CDR1 is SGHVS and CDR2 FNYEAQ. This CDR3 is 15 amino acids long. The CDR3 DNA reads TGTGCCAGCAGCATGACTAGCGGGAGCAGTGGGGAGCAGTTCTTC. Residues: CASSMTSGSSGEQFF. The whole variable domain, filled in from reference TRBV7-6 and TRBJ2-1, reads GAGVSQSPRYKVTKRGQDVALRCDPISGHVSLYWYRQALGQGPEFLTYFNYEAQQDKSGLPNDRFSAERPEGSISTLTIQRTEQRDSAMYRCASSMTSGSSGEQFFGPGTRLTVL.

The V and J genes are TRBV11-2 and TRBJ1-3; D remains ambiguous. Germline-derived CDR1 and CDR2 are SGHAT and FQNNGV. This CDR3 is built from 14 residues. V lost 2 bases and J 0 bases, leaving 5 bases between the germline ends. CDR3 residues: CASSLLSSGNTIYF. The CDR3 DNA reads TGTGCCAGCAGCTTATTGAGCTCTGGAAACACCATATATTTT.

The CDR3 region is CASSVRQVGTGELFF. The CDR3, as DNA: TGTGCCAGCAGCGTACGTCAGGTTGGGACCGGGGAGCTGTTTTTT. The chain is built from TRBV9 and TRBJ2-2; D gene unclear. CDR1 is SGDLS and CDR2 is YYNGEE in the germline V gene. Trimming pared 1 base from V and 5 bases from J, leaving 12 bases between. This CDR3 region has 15 residues.

The gene calls are TRBV15 and TRBJ2-5; tentative D call: TRBD2 (5 bases). Germline CDR1 reads LNHNV; CDR2 reads YYDKDF (reference sequence). CDR3 size: 12 residues. Trimming shortened V by 3 bases and J by 13 bases, and 15 bases separated the two germline ends. CDR3 nucleotides: TGTGCCACCAGCAGGGAATCTGGGGAGCGGTACTTC. Amino acids: CATSRESGERYF.

Turning to this clone: The same CDR3 also results from other DNA sequences found in this sample. The rearrangement uses TRBV11-2 and TRBJ2-1; D possibly matches TRBD1 or TRBD2 (5 bases each). The CDR3 contains 15 residues. Trimming removed 3 bases from V and 1 base from J, with 10 bases in between. Per germline, CDR1 SGHAT and CDR2 FQNNGV. The CDR3 loop reads CASSLGVASYNEQFF. The CDR3 coding sequence is TGTGCCAGCAGCTTGGGGGTAGCATCCTACAATGAGCAGTTCTTC.

The CDR3 nucleotides are TGTGCCAGCTCGTTGGTAGCGGGAGCCGGCGAGCAGTACTTC. Translation: CASSLVAGAGEQYF. This sequence joins TRBV27 and TRBJ2-7; TRBD2 matches at 9 bases. The V and J ends lost 8 bases and 6 bases, in that order; junction bases with no gene match: 11. CDR3 length: 14 residues. Germline CDR1 reads MNHEY; CDR2 reads SMNVEV (reference sequence).

The rearrangement links TRBV27 to TRBJ2-1; 12 bases line up with TRBD2. The germline V gene has CDR1 MNHEY and CDR2 SMNVEV (reference sequence). CDR3 size: 17 residues. V lost 5 bases and J lost 8; bases outside the gene matches: 13. The CDR3 sequence: CASSASTLAGGLYEQFF. The CDR3 DNA reads TGTGCCAGCAGTGCAAGCACCCTAGCGGGAGGGCTGTATGAGCAGTTCTTC.

The V and J genes are TRBV19 and TRBJ2-3, with 9 bases matching TRBD1. Germline CDR1 reads LNHDA; CDR2 reads SQIVND (reference sequence). After removal of 8 bases from V and 1 base from J, the junction contained 1 base not matched to a gene. The CDR3 is 13 amino acids. The CDR3 spells CASRQGGTDTQYF. CDR3 coding DNA: TGTGCCAGTCGACAGGGGGGCACAGATACGCAGTATTTT.

Written as DNA, the CDR3 is TGTGCCAGCAGTTTTAGCGGGAGAAGCAATGAGCAGTTCTTC. Its protein product is CASSFSGRSNEQFF. The gene calls are TRBV27 and TRBJ2-1, with 9 positions matching TRBD2. The CDR3 is made up of 14 amino acids. CDR1 and CDR2 from the germline V gene are MNHEY and SMNVEV (reference sequence). J was trimmed by 6 bases and V by 3 bases; bases with no gene match: 3.

DNA for the CDR3: TGTGCCAGTACCTCGAGATCGGTTTGGAGGCCTGAAGCTTTCTTT. This gives the protein CASTSRSVWRPEAFF. The chain joins TRBV28 to TRBJ1-1; D is unclear. V was pared by 9 bases and J by 6 bases, with 23 bases between. CDR1 MDHEN and CDR2 SYDVKM come from the germline V gene. The CDR3 runs to 15 residues.

Comment on this clone: Other DNA sequences within the sample encode an identical CDR3. The chain is built from TRBV11-2 and TRBJ1-1; D gene ambiguous. Trimming cost V 4 bases and J 5 bases, with 11 bases left between them. The germline V gene has CDR1 SGHAT and CDR2 FQNNGV. This CDR3 is built from 13 residues. The CDR3 coding sequence is TGTGCCAGCAGCTCCGAGGGAGGGACTGAAGCTTTCTTT. As protein: CASSSEGGTEAFF.

This chain's CDR3 is CASSLYPKGVSYEQYF. DNA for the CDR3: TGTGCCAGCAGCTTATATCCCAAGGGGGTTTCCTACGAGCAGTACTTC. V is TRBV11-2 and J is TRBJ2-7; weak D call: TRBD1 (6 bases). The CDR3 contains 16 residues. Trimming stripped 2 bases from V and 1 base from J, with 15 bases between. CDR1 and CDR2 (germline): SGHAT, FQNNGV.

This sequence joins TRBV9 and TRBJ2-7; TRBD1 matches 8 bases. The ends lost 4 bases at V and 6 bases at J; junction bases unmatched: 6. Germline V gene lookup returns CDR1 SGDLS and CDR2 YYNGEE. The CDR3 covers 13 residues. The CDR3 region has the DNA TGTGCCAGCAGCCGAGACAGGGGAACCGAGCAGTACTTC. Its translation: CASSRDRGTEQYF.